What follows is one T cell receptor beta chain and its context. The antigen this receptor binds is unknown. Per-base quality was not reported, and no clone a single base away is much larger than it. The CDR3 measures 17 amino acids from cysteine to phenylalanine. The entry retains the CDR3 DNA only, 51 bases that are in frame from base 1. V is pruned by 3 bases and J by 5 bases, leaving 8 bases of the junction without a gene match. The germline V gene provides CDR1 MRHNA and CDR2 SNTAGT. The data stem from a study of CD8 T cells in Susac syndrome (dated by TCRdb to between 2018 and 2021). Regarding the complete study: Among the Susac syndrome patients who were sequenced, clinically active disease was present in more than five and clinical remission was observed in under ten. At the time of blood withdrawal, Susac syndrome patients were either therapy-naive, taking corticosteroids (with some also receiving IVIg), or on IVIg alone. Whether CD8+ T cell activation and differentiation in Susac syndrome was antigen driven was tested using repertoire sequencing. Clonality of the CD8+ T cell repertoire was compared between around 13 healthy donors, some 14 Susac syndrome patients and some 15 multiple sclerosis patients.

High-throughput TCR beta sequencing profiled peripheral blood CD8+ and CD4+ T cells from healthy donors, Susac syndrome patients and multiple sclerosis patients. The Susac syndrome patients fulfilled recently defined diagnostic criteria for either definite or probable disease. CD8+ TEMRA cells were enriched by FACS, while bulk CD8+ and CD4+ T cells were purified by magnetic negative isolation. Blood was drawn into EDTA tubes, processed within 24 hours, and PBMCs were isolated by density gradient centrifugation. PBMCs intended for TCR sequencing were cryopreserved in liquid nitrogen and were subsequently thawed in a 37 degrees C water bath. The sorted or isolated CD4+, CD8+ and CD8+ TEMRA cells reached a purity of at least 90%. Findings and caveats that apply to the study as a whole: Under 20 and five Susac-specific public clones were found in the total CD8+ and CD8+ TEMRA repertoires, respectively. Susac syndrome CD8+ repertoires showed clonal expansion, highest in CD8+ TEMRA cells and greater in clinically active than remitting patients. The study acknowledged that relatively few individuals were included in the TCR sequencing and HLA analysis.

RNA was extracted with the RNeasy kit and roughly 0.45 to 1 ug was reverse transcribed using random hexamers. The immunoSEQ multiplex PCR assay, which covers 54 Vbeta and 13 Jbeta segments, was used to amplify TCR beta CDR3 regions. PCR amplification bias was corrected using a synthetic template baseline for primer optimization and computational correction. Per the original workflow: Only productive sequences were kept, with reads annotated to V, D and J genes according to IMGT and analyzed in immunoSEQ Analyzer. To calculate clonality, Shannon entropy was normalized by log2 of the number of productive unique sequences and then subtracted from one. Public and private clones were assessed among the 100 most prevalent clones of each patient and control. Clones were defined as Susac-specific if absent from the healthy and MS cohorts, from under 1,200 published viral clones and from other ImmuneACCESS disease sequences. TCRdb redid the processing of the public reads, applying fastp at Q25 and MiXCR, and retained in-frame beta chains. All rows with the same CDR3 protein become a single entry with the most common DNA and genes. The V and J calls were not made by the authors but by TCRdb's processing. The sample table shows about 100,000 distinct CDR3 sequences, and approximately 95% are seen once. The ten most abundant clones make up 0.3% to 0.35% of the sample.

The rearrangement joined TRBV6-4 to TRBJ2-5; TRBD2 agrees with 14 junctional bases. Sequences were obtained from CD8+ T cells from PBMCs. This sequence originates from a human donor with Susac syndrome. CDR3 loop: CASSEPGLAGVVETQYF. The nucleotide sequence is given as TGTGCCAGCAGTGAGCCGGGACTAGCGGGAGTTGTGGAGACCCAGTACTTC.